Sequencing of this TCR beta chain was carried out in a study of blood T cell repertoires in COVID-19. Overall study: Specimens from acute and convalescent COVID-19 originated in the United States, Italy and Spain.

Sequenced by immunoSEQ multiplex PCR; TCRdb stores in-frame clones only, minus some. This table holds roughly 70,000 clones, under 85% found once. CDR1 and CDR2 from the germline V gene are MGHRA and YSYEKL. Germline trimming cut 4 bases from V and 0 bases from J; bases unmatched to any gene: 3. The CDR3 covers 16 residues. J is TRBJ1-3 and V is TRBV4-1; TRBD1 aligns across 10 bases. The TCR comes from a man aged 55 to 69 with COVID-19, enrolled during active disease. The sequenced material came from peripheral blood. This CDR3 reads CASSLRQGASGNTIYF. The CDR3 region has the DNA TGCGCCAGCAGCCTGCGACAGGGGGCCTCTGGAAACACCATATATTTT.